This T cell receptor beta chain was sequenced in a study of T cell responses to AZD1222 COVID-19 vaccine. Broader study findings: The study sampled repertoires only after the peak T cell response. Among the donors, most were white British and more were female, and clonal diversity was possibly underestimated.

To note about this clone: No antigen is known for it.

CDR1 is SGDLS, CDR2 YYNGEE, per germline. With 4 bases removed from V and 2 bases from J, the gap between germline ends came to 9 bases. The CDR3 sequence is 13 residues long. The assay was immunoSEQ multiplex PCR, and TCRdb's table has in-frame clones only and misses some. Of 97,000 or so clones listed, 84% are singletons. This clonotype was obtained from an adult in good health. The rearrangement links TRBV9 to TRBJ2-5, with D possibly TRBD1 on 6 matching bases. Sequencing was performed on peripheral blood, taken on day 0 of AZD1222 vaccination. As DNA, the CDR3 is TGTGCCAGCAGCTTTACAGGGCAAGAGACCCAGTACTTC. It codes for CASSFTGQETQYF.